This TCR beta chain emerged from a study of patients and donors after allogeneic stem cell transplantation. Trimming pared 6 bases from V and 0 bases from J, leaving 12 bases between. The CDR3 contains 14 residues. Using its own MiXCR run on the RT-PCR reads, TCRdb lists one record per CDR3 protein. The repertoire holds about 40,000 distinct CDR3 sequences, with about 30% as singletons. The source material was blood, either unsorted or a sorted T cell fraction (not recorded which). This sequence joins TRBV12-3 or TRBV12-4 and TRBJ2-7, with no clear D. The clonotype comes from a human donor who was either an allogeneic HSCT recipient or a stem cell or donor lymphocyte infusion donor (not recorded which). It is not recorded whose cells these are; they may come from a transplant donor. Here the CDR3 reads CASSTVTFSYEQYF. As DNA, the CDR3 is TGTGCCAGCAGCACAGTAACGTTCTCCTACGAGCAGTACTTC.